These T cell receptor beta chains were read from a single sample in a study of beta chain features in type 1 diabetes. Sequenced by immunoSEQ multiplex PCR; TCRdb stores in-frame clones only, minus some. The profile covers roughly 130,000 clones, with over 15% appearing a single time and approximately 2.3% taken by the ten largest. The sequenced sample consisted of central memory CD4+ T cells from blood. The origin of the receptors is a man aged 30-40 years with type 1 diabetes. Each CDR3 is given with its conserved first and last residue. D genes are given only for firm matches. Expanded clones are given a class, and other clones once, few, many or no size at all.

>TRBJ1-1|few|.|15|TRBV29-1
TGCAGCGTTGAAAGGGAGGGAGGATCGAACACTGAAGCTTTCTTT
CSVEREGGSNTEAFF
>TRBJ2-7|.|.|15|TRBV19
TGTGCCAGTAGTCCGCAGACCGGTCCTGGCTACGAGCAGTACTTC
CASSPQTGPGYEQYF
>TRBJ1-5|few|.|15|TRBV19
TGTGCCACCCAAGACAGGCCGGATCCCAGTCAGCCCCAGCATTTT
CATQDRPDPSQPQHF
>TRBJ1-5|few|TRBD1|15|TRBV2
TGTGCCAGCACGTTCACAGGGGGGCTGAATCAGCCCCAGCATTTT
CASTFTGGLNQPQHF
>TRBJ1-1|.|.|11|TRBV6-5
TGTGCCAGCAGCCTCGCAGGAGAAGCTTTCTTT
CASSLAGEAFF
>TRBJ2-3|medium-sized|.|14|TRBV27
TGTGCCAGCAGTTTAGTCGGACGCACAGATACGCAGTATTTT
CASSLVGRTDTQYF
>TRBJ2-2|.|.|16|TRBV5-1
TGCGCCAGCAGCTCAGAGGGACCGGCGAACACCGGGGAGCTGTTTTTT
CASSSEGPANTGELFF
>TRBJ2-5|.|.|16|TRBV9
TGTGCCAGCAGCCGCCGACAGGCCTTTGGTGGGGAGACCCAGTACTTC
CASSRRQAFGGETQYF
>TRBJ2-5|few|.|14|TRBV9
TGTGCCAGCAGCGTTGGCGGGCCGTCGGAGACCCAGTACTTC
CASSVGGPSETQYF
>TRBJ1-5|many|TRBD1|14|TRBV29-1
TGCAGCGTGTCGGACAGGGACGAGCGTCAGCCCCAGCATTTT
CSVSDRDERQPQHF
>TRBJ2-3|few|.|14|TRBV6-5
TGTGCCAGCACGCGAACGGGGACCACAGATACGCAGTATTTT
CASTRTGTTDTQYF
>TRBJ2-5|.|.|15|TRBV11-2
TGTGCCAGCAGCTTAGGCTGGACGGAAAAAGAGACCCAGTACTTC
CASSLGWTEKETQYF
>TRBJ1-4|few|.|13|TRBV28
TGTGCCAGCAGTTTAGGACATAATGAAAAACTGTTTTTT
CASSLGHNEKLFF
>TRBJ2-5|.|TRBD1|14|TRBV7-8
TGTGCCAGCAGACGGACAGGGTCGGTTGAGACCCAGTACTTC
CASRRTGSVETQYF